The present entry profiles one TCR beta chain with its context. Its antigen remains unidentified. The cohort was made up of 500 to 800 healthy bone marrow donors. At the time of sampling, every cohort member was nominally healthy, though immune exposures that went unrecorded were likely present. The donor tested CMV seropositive, placing the donor among the 250 to 300 seropositive members of the cohort. A peripheral blood sample was collected from each donor, and TCR beta sequencing was performed on peripheral blood mononuclear cells. Genomic DNA extraction from the blood cell samples was performed with the Qiagen DNeasy Blood Extraction Kit. Reading the germline V gene gives CDR1 SGHRS and CDR2 YFSETQ. For this chain, trimming is 2 bases at the V end and 9 bases at the J end, and the number of junction bases without a gene match is 2. The CDR3 runs 14 amino acids, cysteine and phenylalanine included. Kept here is only the CDR3 DNA, which spans 42 bases and is read in frame from base 1.

The sample originates from a study of cytomegalovirus exposure and HLA in healthy donors (dated by TCRdb to about 2017). For the study in its entirety: According to an earlier analysis of a few hundred of the donors, 150 million to 200 million T cells yielded approximately 120 million unique TCR beta sequences and about 300 Gb of sequence data. About 280 gigabases of sequencing data and 78 million or so unique TCR sequences were included in an early release covering around 650 HLA-typed donors. The genetic ancestry cluster associated with self-reported Caucasian donors included around 76% of the roughly 400 genotyped donors. The study aimed to test whether signatures of past pathogen exposure could be identified by cataloging public T cell receptors. Using immunosequencing, the study profiled T cell repertoires from 500 to 800 subjects and related those repertoires to cytomegalovirus serostatus. Along with the roughly 670-subject first cohort, a separate validation cohort of some 130 different subjects was used. To predict cytomegalovirus infection status, the study brought together high-throughput TCR immunosequencing, statistical association of individual TCRs with disease status, and machine learning. To study patterns of TCR occurrence, a later analysis re-analyzed previously published TCR beta repertoires from 650 to 750 donors and added high-resolution HLA genotyping. In the later analysis, no new phenotypic data were used to find candidate immune exposures; instead, reliance was placed on TCR beta sequences and their occurrence across donors. To decide whether each TCR beta V gene segment behaved as functional or pseudogenic, an earlier analysis of some 570 of the donors relied on high-throughput TCR beta sequencing. Donor age, sex, ethnicity and CMV serostatus were collected together with the repertoire data. A later genetic analysis used genome-wide SNP genotypes for 398 of the 666 donors, treating that subset as a discovery cohort. Every discovery cohort repertoire had been produced on one sequencing platform. HLA typing included class I and class II loci at four-digit resolution. Typing coverage differed by locus: A, B, C, DRB1 and DQB1 were typed in about 620-630 donors, DQA1 in 522, DPA1 in over 600, and DPB1 in 472. Roughly 5 DR-DQ haplotypes were treated as single units for association and clustering because of strong linkage in the cohort. Among 398 genotyped donors of the cohort, an average of roughly 230,000 unique TCR beta nucleotide sequences was sequenced per donor, of which approximately 18% were non-productive.

Results and caveats for the whole study, not just this receptor: When HLA alleles, especially DR and DQ, strongly co-occurred, TCR associations were difficult to assign to individual alleles. A total of fewer than 200 TCR beta chains were listed by the study as associated with cytomegalovirus. Because counts were too low, seventeen rarely observed V segments, including chromosome 9 orphons, were left out of the earlier analysis of approximately 580 of the donors. Across donors, most TCR sequences were observed very rarely, whereas some public TCRs were present in many individuals. A further reported finding was that TCR beta sequences accurately predicted the HLA-A and HLA-B alleles for most subjects in the first cohort. The authors suggested that the approach could potentially be generalized to other disease states and immunological phenotypes. Compared with the 666-donor mean, donors in an Asian-associated ancestry cluster had fewer N-insertions in productive TCRs, according to a later genetic analysis. In a later analysis, TCR association rates were found to vary across HLA loci, with the most associated TCRs seen for DRB1 alleles and the fewest for HLA-C alleles. A later analysis associated about 18,000 TCR beta sequences with specific HLA alleles at a false discovery rate of 0.05. Correlated functional status among segregating V segments might be attributable to linkage disequilibrium, but an unknown experimental factor could not be ruled out. In a later analysis, HLA-associated TCR beta chains were found to be more clonally expanded and to have lower generation probabilities than equally common non-associated chains. A later analysis reported that several top co-occurrence clusters appeared linked to parvovirus B19, influenza, CMV and Epstein-Barr virus. Broadly in line with IMGT annotations, most TCR beta V segments showed up in productive rearrangements about 90% or about 30% of the time in an earlier analysis of roughly 590 of the donors. HLA typing was unavailable for some donors at each locus, so association tests used only the typed subset. A later analysis found that most CMV-associated TCR beta chains appeared HLA-restricted, with HLA associations seemingly driven largely by CMV exposure. In a later genetic analysis, a missense DCLRE1C variant was associated with V-gene and J-gene trimming of TCR beta chains, and the association was replicated in an independent cohort. A cluster of highly shared sequence variants was judged likely to represent a technical artifact of the sequencing pipeline. A few of the identified cytomegalovirus-associated TCR beta chains were confirmed in vitro to be specific for cytomegalovirus antigens. Immune exposure information for the cohort was limited to CMV serostatus. Sequencing depth was assumed to be roughly uniform across donors in the presence/absence analyses, though that assumption may not hold. The classifier was reported to diagnose cytomegalovirus status with high specificity and sensitivity in both the original and validation cohorts. This cohort had only TCR beta chains sequenced, and the lack of alpha or paired-chain data limited which features could be detected. Because the 87-base-pair reads could not distinguish some IMGT-functional V segments, including TRBV6-2 and TRBV6-3, those segments were excluded.

The receptor library was made with the immunoSEQ multiplex PCR assay. For the multiplex PCR, a mixture combining 60 forward primers for TCR Vbeta segments and 13 reverse primers for TCR Jbeta segments was used. The CDR3 region of rearranged TCR beta genes was amplified from genomic DNA with a multiplex PCR assay. The Illumina HiSeq System was used to sequence the amplified TCR beta libraries as 87-base-pair reads. The source study handled its data this way. A later analysis tallied approximately 87 million unique TCR beta chains across the roughly 610 repertoires, and about 10 million of those chains were shared by two or more donors. Raw reads were error-corrected and collapsed into unique sequences with a nearest-neighbor algorithm that merged closely related sequences to remove PCR and sequencing errors. To assign V, D and J gene segments, CDR3 sequences were aligned to IMGT reference sequences. For a sequence to be retained, a match of at least six nucleotides was required to both a V gene segment and a J gene segment. A rearrangement was called productive if the CDR3 had no stop codons and remained in frame with V and J, and every other rearrangement was called non-productive. CDR3 was defined according to IMGT convention as the region running from the second conserved V-encoded cysteine to the conserved J-encoded phenylalanine. In an earlier analysis of more than 550 of the donors, sequences lacking an unambiguous match to a single V gene segment were excluded. An earlier analysis of 500 to 600 of the donors classified V segments as functional when productive rearrangements were above 56.7% and as segregating when the standard deviation between donors was above 5%. To diagnose cytomegalovirus status from the catalog of TCR beta chain sequences, a statistical classification framework was built. A later analysis assigned V and J genes by comparing TCR nucleotide sequences with IMGT/GENE-DB human TR gene sequences. Using the TCRdist pipeline, a later analysis assigned CDR3 sequences along with most-parsimonious VDJ recombination scenarios. In a later analysis, every TCR beta chain was defined by the combination of its CDR3 amino acid sequence and its V-gene family, and reads without a unique V-gene family were dropped. In a later analysis, 450 to 600 highly shared, low-generation-probability nucleotide sequences were removed to address suspected cross-contamination and a sequencing artifact. In a later analysis, a clonal expansion index was calculated for each public chain from normalized within-repertoire ranks of inferred template counts. In a later analysis, generation probabilities were computed using a VDJ recombination model fitted to out-of-frame rearrangements, and the results were checked against IGoR. In a later analysis, TCR-TCR, TCR-HLA and TCR-CMV co-occurrence was scored with hypergeometric tests, and a repertoire-size bias correction was applied to TCR pairs. To estimate false discovery rates, a later analysis permuted the HLA or CMV assignments 20 times. In a later analysis, co-occurring TCRs were grouped using DBSCAN, and TCRdist sequence similarity was added for clustering within HLA-allele-positive subsets. Co-occurrence clustering excluded repertoires with fewer than 30,000 or more than 120,000 public chains, plus five with anomalous nucleotide sharing. In TCRdb, the immuneACCESS table is reduced to in-frame sequences with V and J assigned. These tables do not hold every clone; where another copy was compared, an unresolved V gene accounts for under half, and the others remain unexplained. Clonal size and the V and J genes are those of that table, whereas D and trimming came from the DNA. The table kept for this sample lists tens of thousands of clones. Of the sample, 3% to 4% is held by the ten largest clones.

Recombination joined TRBV5-1 with TRBJ2-1, with 13 middle bases fitting TRBD2. The sequenced sample was PBMCs. This sequence was found in a man younger than 35 in good health and CMV-seropositive. In nucleotides, the sequence is TGCGCCAGCAGCTTAGGACTAGCGGGAGTTGAGCAGTTCTTC. It is translated as CASSLGLAGVEQFF.